This T cell receptor beta chain was sequenced in a study of OX40 agonist ivuxolimab in advanced cancers. Prior autoimmune disease or systemic immunosuppression barred patients. Repertoires were generated with immunoSEQ multiplex PCR, while TCRdb's copy carries only in-frame clones and drops some. Counted here are 45,000 to 50,000 clones, roughly three quarters occurring once; the ten biggest clones make up 7.3%. The V end lost 5 bases, the J end lost 6 bases, and 17 bases lay between the germline ends. CDR1 SGHTA and CDR2 FQGNSA come from the germline V gene. The CDR3 contains 15 residues. Sequences were derived from CD4+ or CD8+ T cells sorted from blood, sampled in a trial of the OX40 agonist ivuxolimab. The clonotype comes from an adult with an advanced solid tumor such as melanoma, head and neck, liver or kidney cancer. The genes are TRBV7-2 and TRBJ2-1, with a weak D call TRBD1 (6 bases). In DNA, the CDR3 is TGTGCCAGCAGCGTCCGGGCAGGGGTTATCAATGAGCAGTTCTTC. It translates to CASSVRAGVINEQFF. Based on the CDR3 plus reference TRBV7-2 and TRBJ2-1, the full variable domain is GAGVSQSPSNKVTEKGKDVELRCDPISGHTALYWYRQSLGQGLEFLIYFQGNSAPDKSGLPSDRFSAERTGGSVSTLTIQRTQQEDSAVYLCASSVRAGVINEQFFGPGTRLTVL.